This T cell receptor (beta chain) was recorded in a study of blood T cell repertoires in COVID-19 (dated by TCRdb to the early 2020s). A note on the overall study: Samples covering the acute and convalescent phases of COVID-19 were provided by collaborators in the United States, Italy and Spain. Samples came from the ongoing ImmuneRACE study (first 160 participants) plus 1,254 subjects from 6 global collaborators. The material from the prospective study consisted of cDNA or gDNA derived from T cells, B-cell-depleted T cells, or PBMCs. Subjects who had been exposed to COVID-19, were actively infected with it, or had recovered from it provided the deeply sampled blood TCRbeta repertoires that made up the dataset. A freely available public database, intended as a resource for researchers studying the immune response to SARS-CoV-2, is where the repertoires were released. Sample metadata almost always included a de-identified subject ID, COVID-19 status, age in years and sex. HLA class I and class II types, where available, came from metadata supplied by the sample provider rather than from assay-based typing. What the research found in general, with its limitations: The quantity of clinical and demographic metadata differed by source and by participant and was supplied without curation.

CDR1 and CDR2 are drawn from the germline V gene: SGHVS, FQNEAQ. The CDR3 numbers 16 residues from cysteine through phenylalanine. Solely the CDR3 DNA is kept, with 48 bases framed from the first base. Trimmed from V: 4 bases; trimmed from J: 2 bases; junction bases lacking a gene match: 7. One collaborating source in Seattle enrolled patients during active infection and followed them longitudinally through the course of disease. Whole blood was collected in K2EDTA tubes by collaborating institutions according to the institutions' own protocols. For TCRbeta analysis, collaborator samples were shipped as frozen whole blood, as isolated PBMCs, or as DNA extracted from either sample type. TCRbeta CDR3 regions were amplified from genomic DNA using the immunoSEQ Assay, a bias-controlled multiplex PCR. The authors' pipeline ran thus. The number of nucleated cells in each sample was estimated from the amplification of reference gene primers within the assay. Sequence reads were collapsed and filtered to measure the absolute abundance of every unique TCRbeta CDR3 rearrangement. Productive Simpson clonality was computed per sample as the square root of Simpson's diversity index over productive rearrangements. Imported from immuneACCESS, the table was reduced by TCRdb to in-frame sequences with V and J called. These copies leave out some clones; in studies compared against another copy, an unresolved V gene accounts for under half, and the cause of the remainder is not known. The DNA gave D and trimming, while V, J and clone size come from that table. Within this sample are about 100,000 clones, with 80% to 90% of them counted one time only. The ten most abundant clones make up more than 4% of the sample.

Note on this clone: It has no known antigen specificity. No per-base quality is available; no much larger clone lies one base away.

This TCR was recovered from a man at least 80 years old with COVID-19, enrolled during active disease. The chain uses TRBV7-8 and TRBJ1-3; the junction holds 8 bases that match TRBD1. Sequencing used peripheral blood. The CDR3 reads CASSYERTGTGNTIYF. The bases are TGTGCCAGCAGCTACGAAAGGACAGGGACTGGAAACACCATATATTTT. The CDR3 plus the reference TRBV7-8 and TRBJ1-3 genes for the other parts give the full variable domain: GAGVSQSPRYKVAKRGQDVALRCDPISGHVSLFWYQQALGQGPEFLTYFQNEAQLDKSGLPSDRFFAERPEGSVSTLKIQRTQQEDSAVYLCASSYERTGTGNTIYFGEGSWLTVV.